This entry lists 6 T cell receptor beta chains sequenced from one sample in a study of OX40 agonist ivuxolimab in advanced cancers. TCRdb's copy holds only in-frame clones and misses some; the assay was immunoSEQ multiplex PCR. The sample yields 77,000 or so clones, about 93% seen once. The input for sequencing was CD4+ or CD8+ T cells sorted from blood, taken in a trial of the OX40 agonist ivuxolimab. All receptors come from an adult with an advanced solid tumor such as melanoma, head and neck, liver or kidney cancer.

This clone was seen a few times. The J gene is TRBJ2-6, the V gene TRBV7-2; D is undetermined. Germline assignment: CDR1 SGHTA and CDR2 FQGNSA. The V end was cut by 1 base, the J end by 0 bases, with 4 bases between. The CDR3 is 15 residues long. CDR3 DNA sequence: TGTGCCAGCAGCTTAGGGGGCTCTGGGGCCAACGTCCTGACTTTC. This translates into CASSLGGSGANVLTF.

This chain links TRBV5-4 with TRBJ2-6; D is ambiguous. The V end was cut by 0 bases, the J end by 3 bases, with 7 bases between. Looked up from germline, CDR1 is SGHNT and CDR2 is YYREEE (reference sequence). The length of the CDR3 is 15 residues. CDR3: CASSLEGHGANVLTF. The CDR3 nucleotides are TGTGCCAGCAGCTTGGAAGGGCATGGGGCCAACGTCCTGACTTTC.

The V and J genes are TRBV30 and TRBJ2-2; 7 bases fit TRBD2. The CDR3 is 14 residues long. The V segment lost 3 bases and the J segment 4 bases; nucleotides outside the gene matches: 5. The V gene's germline CDR1 is GTSNPN and CDR2 SVGIG (reference sequence). The CDR3: CAWRREGVTGELFF. CDR3 DNA sequence: TGTGCCTGGAGAAGGGAGGGAGTCACCGGGGAGCTGTTTTTT.

In the case of this clone: The junction does not match germline at one end; this may be a read error. The chain is built from TRBV11-2 and TRBJ2-2; 13 bases map to TRBD2. This CDR3 spans 17 amino acids. The germline V gene has CDR1 SGHAT and CDR2 FQNNGV. The CDR3 loop is CASSLRGTSGNSGELFF. The CDR3 nucleotides read TGTGCCAGCAGCTTAAGAGGGACTAGCGGGAACTCCGGGGAGCTGTTTTTT. Full variable domain (outside the CDR3, taken from reference TRBV11-2 and TRBJ2-2): EAGVAQSPRYKIIEKRQSVAFWCNPISGHATLYWYQQILGQGPKLLIQFQNNGVVDDSQLPKDRFSAERLKGVDSTLKIQPAKLEDSAVYLCASSLRGTSGNSGELFFGEGSRLTVL.

CDR3 amino acids: CASSLSRLHEQFF. The CDR3 nucleotides read TGTGCCAGCAGCTTATCCCGTCTCCATGAGCAGTTCTTC. The V gene is TRBV7-8, the J gene TRBJ2-1; D unclear. Trimming pared 2 bases from V and 8 bases from J, leaving 10 bases between. Germline values: CDR1 SGHVS, CDR2 FQNEAQ. The CDR3 is 13 amino acids.

The rearrangement links TRBV19 to TRBJ1-5; TRBD1 aligns across 10 bases. Germline-derived CDR1 and CDR2 are LNHDA and SQIVND (reference sequence). The V segment lost 10 bases and the J segment 6 bases; nucleotides outside the gene matches: 18. The CDR3 spans 17 residues. This CDR3 is CATRGNRDRGRGQPQHF. In DNA, the CDR3 is TGTGCCACCAGGGGCAACCGGGACAGGGGCAGGGGTCAGCCCCAGCATTTT.